This is a list of T cell receptor beta chains from one sample in a study of blood T cells in healthy people across ages. TCRdb fed the 5' RACE reads into MiXCR, producing one record per CDR3 protein. Among hundreds of thousands of distinct CDR3 sequences listed, roughly 53% were seen once. Specimen: blood. The receptors originated from a man aged 60-69 years in good health. Both conserved end residues are part of each CDR3. A D gene is named only where the DNA matches it firmly. Where a row states a size, it is once, few, many or the class of an expanded clone; other rows omit it.

clone_size | d_call | cdr3_length | j_call | v_call | cdr3_aa | cdr3_nt
. | . | 16 | TRBJ2-7 | TRBV20-1 | CSARWRQLGFGDEQYF | TGCAGTGCTAGGTGGAGACAGTTAGGGTTCGGTGACGAGCAGTACTTC
. | TRBD1 | 16 | TRBJ2-1 | TRBV20-1 | CSARVVEGAGYNEQFF | TGCAGTGCTAGAGTAGTAGAGGGGGCGGGCTACAATGAGCAGTTCTTC
. | TRBD2 | 16 | TRBJ2-5 | TRBV9 | CASSPGTSGDQETQYF | TGTGCCAGCAGCCCCGGGACTAGCGGGGACCAAGAGACCCAGTACTTC
. | . | 16 | TRBJ2-5 | TRBV4-1 | CASSQGIPGQKETQYF | TGCGCCAGCAGCCAAGGAATACCGGGACAAAAAGAGACCCAGTACTTC
. | TRBD1 | 14 | TRBJ2-7 | TRBV6-1 | CASSGGQGRVEQYF | TGTGCCAGCAGTGGGGGACAGGGACGGGTCGAGCAGTACTTC
few | . | 14 | TRBJ2-7 | TRBV18 | CASSPGSSAYEQYF | TGTGCCAGCTCACCCGGATCATCAGCGTACGAGCAGTACTTC
. | TRBD2 | 15 | TRBJ2-2 | TRBV5-1 | CASAPGLVNTGELFF | TGCGCCTCAGCTCCAGGACTAGTAAACACCGGGGAGCTGTTTTTT
many | . | 13 | TRBJ1-1 | TRBV3-1 | CASSQGANTEAFF | TGTGCCAGCAGCCAAGGTGCTAACACTGAAGCTTTCTTT
. | . | 17 | TRBJ2-1 | TRBV10-3 | CAISVDPGTAGLNEQFF | TGTGCCATCAGTGTGGATCCGGGAACGGCAGGGCTCAATGAGCAGTTCTTC
. | . | 14 | TRBJ1-2 | TRBV2 | CASSVTPGLGGYTF | TGTGCCAGCAGCGTCACACCGGGCCTCGGGGGCTACACCTTC
. | . | 14 | TRBJ1-1 | TRBV7-6 | CASTMGGLNTEAFF | TGTGCCAGCACCATGGGGGGCTTGAACACTGAAGCTTTCTTT
once | TRBD2 | 16 | TRBJ2-1 | TRBV7-9 | CASSLFRGDSYNEQFF | TGTGCCAGCAGCTTGTTTCGGGGGGACTCCTACAATGAGCAGTTCTTC
few | TRBD2 | 15 | TRBJ2-2 | TRBV12-3/TRBV12-4 | CASSRGLGDTGELFF | TGTGCCAGCAGCCGCGGACTAGGGGACACCGGGGAGCTGTTTTTT
. | TRBD2 | 16 | TRBJ2-3 | TRBV6-6 | CASSWRLAGELDTQYF | TGTGCCAGCAGTTGGCGACTAGCGGGGGAGCTAGATACGCAGTATTTT
. | . | 13 | TRBJ2-5 | TRBV24-1 | CATSDFGRETQYF | TGTGCCACCAGTGATTTCGGGCGAGAGACCCAGTACTTC
. | TRBD2 | 17 | TRBJ2-5 | TRBV6-1 | CASSLGLAGGGQETQYF | TGTGCCAGCAGTCTTGGACTAGCGGGGGGAGGGCAAGAGACCCAGTACTTC